This note documents a single T cell receptor beta chain sequence. Generated by immunoSEQ multiplex PCR, the TCRdb table keeps only in-frame clones and is missing some. The sample carries over 250,000 clones, around 87% recorded once. This record belongs to a study of blood T cell repertoires in COVID-19. Across the study: The origin of the acute and convalescent COVID-19 samples was the United States, Italy and Spain. From T cells, B-cell-depleted T cells, or PBMCs came the material, which was cDNA or gDNA.

Trimming shortened V by 0 bases and J by 0 bases, and 9 bases separated the two germline ends. Looked up from germline, CDR1 is SGDLS and CDR2 is YYNGEE. The CDR3 has 15 residues. Donors were grouped by their self-reported clinical history. Sequenced input: PBMCs or T cells enriched from blood (not recorded which). This chain joins TRBV9 and TRBJ1-2; no definite D call. This clonotype was obtained from a woman aged 18-29 years who had recovered from COVID-19. For the CDR3, the DNA is TGTGCCAGCAGCGTAGGGGCAGCAGCTAACTATGGCTACACCTTC. Protein sequence: CASSVGAAANYGYTF. Full variable domain (outside the CDR3, taken from reference TRBV9 and TRBJ1-2): DSGVTQTPKHLITATGQRVTLRCSPRSGDLSVYWYQQSLDQGLQFLIQYYNGEERAKGNILERFSAQQFPDLHSELNLSSLELGDSALYFCASSVGAAANYGYTFGSGTRLTVV.